The 23 T cell receptor beta chains presented below share a single source sample, sequenced in a study of blood T cell repertoires in COVID-19. Clones were sequenced by immunoSEQ multiplex PCR, and TCRdb holds only the in-frame ones, with some missing. Of around 130,000 clones in the sample, approximately 85% were seen once. Sequencing used peripheral blood. The receptor set was obtained from a human donor in a cohort sampled during active COVID-19.

The chain couples TRBV19 to TRBJ1-1; 8 bases fit TRBD1. Germline V gene sequence: CDR1 LNHDA, CDR2 SQIVND (reference sequence). The trim removed 5 bases at V and 1 base at J, leaving 9 bases unmatched. The CDR3 has 16 residues. The DNA for the CDR3 is TGTGCCAGTAGTCGGTCGACAGGGACAGGGAACACTGAAGCTTTCTTT. Amino acids: CASSRSTGTGNTEAFF.

The J gene is TRBJ2-1, the V gene TRBV11-2; 11 bases map to TRBD2. CDR1 SGHAT and CDR2 FQNNGV come from the germline V gene. The CDR3 is made up of 15 amino acids. The V and J ends lost 2 bases and 8 bases, in that order; junction bases with no gene match: 5. The CDR3 DNA follows: TGTGCCAGCAGCTTATATAGCGGGGGGGTCGATGAGCAGTTCTTC. Protein: CASSLYSGGVDEQFF.

The chain uses TRBV24-1 and TRBJ2-2; TRBD2 agrees at 10 bases. CDR1 is KGHDR, CDR2 SFDVKD, per germline. This CDR3 has 16 amino acids. With 5 bases clipped from V and 4 bases from J, the junction kept 6 bases outside the gene matches. CDR3 amino acids: CATSAAGGPGTGELFF. The CDR3 bases are TGTGCCACCAGTGCAGCGGGAGGGCCGGGCACCGGGGAGCTGTTTTTT.

The J gene is TRBJ2-1, the V gene TRBV20-1; D is possibly TRBD2 (7 bases). This CDR3 comprises 11 residues. V was shortened by 5 bases and J by 12 bases, with 14 bases between the two germline ends. Per the germline V gene, CDR1 is DFQATT and CDR2 is SNEGSKA (reference sequence). CDR3 residues: CSAPSGGGQFF. The CDR3 DNA sequence: TGCAGTGCTCCCTCGGGGGGCGGGCAGTTCTTC.

V and J are TRBV19 and TRBJ1-1, with 7 bases matching TRBD1. V lost 6 bases and J lost 2; bases outside the gene matches: 6. The CDR3 sequence is 14 residues long. From germline, CDR1 is LNHDA and CDR2 SQIVND (reference sequence). The CDR3, as DNA: TGTGCCAGTAGAGAAGACAGGGCCAACACTGAAGCTTTCTTT. Its protein product is CASREDRANTEAFF.

This chain connects TRBV7-2 to TRBJ2-1, with D uncertain. The CDR3 has 16 residues. V shed 3 bases and J shed 0 bases, with 12 bases lying between them. In germline, CDR1 is SGHTA, CDR2 FQGNSA. The CDR3 reads CASSFIGLPSYNEQFF. CDR3 sequence (DNA): TGTGCCAGCAGCTTCATCGGGTTACCCTCCTACAATGAGCAGTTCTTC.

The chain recombines TRBV4-1 with TRBJ1-4; no clear D gene. Trimming cost V 4 bases and J 7 bases, with 7 bases left between them. This CDR3 is 12 amino acids long. CDR1 is MGHRA, CDR2 YSYEKL, per germline. The CDR3 is CASSLPGEKLFF. The CDR3 nucleotides read TGCGCCAGCAGCCTACCGGGTGAAAAACTGTTTTTT.

The gene calls are TRBV4-3 and TRBJ1-5; the D is unclear. The V end was cut by 0 bases, the J end by 4 bases, with 7 bases between. This CDR3 spans 14 amino acids. Germline V gives CDR1 LGHNA, CDR2 YSLEER. CDR3 nucleotide sequence: TGCGCCAGCAGCCAAGAGGGCCCTAATCAGCCCCAGCATTTT. It yields the protein CASSQEGPNQPQHF.

The V gene is TRBV6-6, the J gene TRBJ1-2; D is uncertain. The CDR3 is 15 amino acids. Between the trimmed V and J ends, which lost 5 bases and 4 bases, there was a span of 17 bases. CDR1 MNHNY and CDR2 SVGAGI come from the germline V gene (reference sequence). CDR3 sequence: CASSGASGRVYGYTF. The CDR3 nucleotides read TGTGCCAGCAGTGGAGCGAGTGGGAGGGTCTATGGCTACACCTTC.

The chain employs TRBV11-2 and TRBJ1-2; a possible D gene is TRBD1 (5 bases). CDR1 and CDR2 (germline): SGHAT, FQNNGV. Between the trimmed V and J ends, which lost 5 bases and 4 bases, there was a span of 20 bases. This CDR3 spans 16 amino acids. The CDR3 region is CASSPHPGGTFYGYTF. CDR3 sequence (DNA): TGTGCCAGCAGCCCACACCCTGGGGGGACCTTCTATGGCTACACCTTC.

CDR3 DNA: TGTGCCAGCAGTGAATGGCACGGCACAGATACGCAGTATTTT. Amino acids: CASSEWHGTDTQYF. This chain uses TRBV25-1 with TRBJ2-3; no reliable D call. The V and J ends lost 1 base and 1 base respectively, with 6 bases between them. Germline values: CDR1 MGHDK, CDR2 SYGVNS. The CDR3 has 14 amino acids. Based on the CDR3 plus reference TRBV25-1 and TRBJ2-3, the full variable domain is EADIYQTPRYLVIGTGKKITLECSQTMGHDKMYWYQQDPGMELHLIHYSYGVNSTEKGDLSSESTVSRIRTEHFPLTLESARPSHTSQYLCASSEWHGTDTQYFGPGTRLTVL.

The chain has TRBV27 and TRBJ2-5; D might be TRBD1 (5 bases). V lost 6 bases and J 4 bases, leaving 12 bases between the germline ends. This CDR3 is 13 amino acids long. Germline lookup yields CDR1 MNHEY and CDR2 SMNVEV (reference sequence). This CDR3 reads CASSLNRGETQYF. The CDR3 region has the DNA TGTGCCAGCAGCTTAAATAGGGGAGAGACCCAGTACTTC.

This clone appeared once. The CDR3 region is CASSLDAYYGYTF. In nucleotides, the CDR3 is TGCGCCAGCAGCTTGGACGCGTACTATGGCTACACCTTC. This sequence joins TRBV5-1 and TRBJ1-2; D is ambiguous. Per germline, CDR1 SGHRS and CDR2 YFSETQ. The V gene lost 0 bases and the J gene lost 3 bases, with 6 bases spanning the gap. There are 13 residues in the CDR3.

The genes are TRBV25-1 and TRBJ2-1; 7 bases agree with TRBD2. Germline CDR1 is MGHDK and CDR2 is SYGVNS. V lost 3 bases and J lost 4; bases outside the gene matches: 0. The CDR3 extends over 13 amino acids. The CDR3 spells CASSDGGYNEQFF. For the CDR3, the DNA is TGTGCCAGCAGTGACGGGGGGTACAATGAGCAGTTCTTC.

The gene calls are TRBV5-8 and TRBJ2-2, with 9 bases fitting TRBD1. V was clipped by 4 bases and J by 6 bases; unmatched bases: 7. Germline CDR1 is SGHTS and CDR2 is YDEGEE. The CDR3 runs to 15 residues. DNA of the CDR3: TGTGCCAGCAGCATCCGGGACAGGGAATCCGGGGAGCTGTTTTTT. This encodes CASSIRDRESGELFF.

The chain uses TRBV5-1 and TRBJ1-5, with 7 bases fitting TRBD1. Germline trimming cut 4 bases from V and 7 bases from J; bases unmatched to any gene: 8. This CDR3 contains 14 residues. In germline, CDR1 is SGHRS, CDR2 YFSETQ. The CDR3 nucleotides read TGCGCCAGCAGCCCGGCAGGGGGGAAGCAGCCCCAGCATTTT. This codes for CASSPAGGKQPQHF.

The chain uses TRBV5-6 and TRBJ2-7, with 9 bases matching TRBD2. This CDR3 comprises 16 residues. Germline V gene lookup returns CDR1 SGHDT and CDR2 YYEEEE. Trimming took 3 bases from V and 5 from J; bases not matched to a gene: 12. The CDR3 reads CASSSTFRGRADEQYV. The DNA for the CDR3 is TGTGCCAGCAGCTCGACCTTTCGCGGGAGGGCAGACGAGCAGTACGTC.

The J gene is TRBJ1-1, the V gene TRBV29-1; 9 bases map to TRBD1. The V gene's germline CDR1 is SQVTM and CDR2 ANQGSEA. The CDR3 totals 12 residues. With 8 bases clipped from V and 5 bases from J, the junction kept 6 bases outside the gene matches. The CDR3 nucleotides read TGCAGCTCAAGGACAGGGGAGACTGAAGCTTTCTTT. This codes for CSSRTGETEAFF.

The chain is built from TRBV9 and TRBJ1-4, with 10 bases lining up with TRBD1. V lost 3 bases and J lost 0; bases outside the gene matches: 5. There are 17 residues in the CDR3. Germline CDR1 SGDLS, CDR2 YYNGEE. In nucleotides, the CDR3 is TGTGCCAGCAGCGGTGGGACAGGGGCTTCAACTAATGAAAAACTGTTTTTT. Translation gives CASSGGTGASTNEKLFF.

This sequence joins TRBV24-1 and TRBJ2-3; possible D gene TRBD2, 7 bases. CDR1 and CDR2 (germline): KGHDR, SFDVKD. Trimming removed 7 bases at V and 3 bases at J, with 16 bases between. This CDR3 has 15 residues. CDR3 sequence (DNA): TGTGCCACCAGCGGCCAGGGAGGGGGAACAGATACGCAGTATTTT. Protein product: CATSGQGGGTDTQYF.

CDR3 bases: TGTGCCAGCAGCTTAGGGTTCCCGGGCACTAGCCAAGAGACCCAGTACTTC. This translates into CASSLGFPGTSQETQYF. J is TRBJ2-5 and V is TRBV7-2; possible D gene TRBD2, 5 bases. The CDR3 loop spans 17 amino acids. Trimming removed 1 base from V and 1 base from J, with 16 bases in between. Germline CDR1 SGHTA, CDR2 FQGNSA.

The chain carries TRBV6-2 or TRBV6-3 and TRBJ2-3, with TRBD1 identical over 8 bases. V lost 6 bases, J lost 4 bases, and 6 bases stayed unmatched. The germline V gene has CDR1 MNHEY and CDR2 SVGEGT. The CDR3 contains 14 residues. The CDR3 sequence: CASSANRGADTQYF. For the CDR3, the DNA is TGTGCCAGCAGCGCTAACAGGGGGGCAGATACGCAGTATTTT.

The chain couples TRBV18 to TRBJ1-6; 10 bases are shared with TRBD1. The CDR3 covers 17 residues. Germline V gene sequence: CDR1 KGHSH, CDR2 LQKENI. Trimming cost V 1 base and J 14 bases; bases outside gene matches: 14. DNA of the CDR3: TGTGCCAGCTCACCACTTGAAGGGGGGACAGGGGCGCAGGCCCTCCACTTT. As protein: CASSPLEGGTGAQALHF.